This T cell receptor (beta chain) was obtained from a study of tumor-infiltrating lymphocytes in primary liver carcinoma. TCR beta cDNA was prepared out of 500 ng total RNA by means of a constant-region primer. Slightly modified ARM-PCR, run as three nested multiplex PCR rounds, produced the TCR beta libraries. A C-beta reverse primer and TRBV1-TRBV30 forward primers served in each of the first two PCR rounds, at around 10 cycles apiece. One entry per CDR3 protein, called by TCRdb with MiXCR from the multiplex PCR reads. The table includes some 180,000 distinct CDR3 sequences, around 81% detected once. Each 20-30 mg portion of unsorted bulk tissue served as the source for co-extraction of RNA and DNA. Points on this clonotype: Its antigen remains unknown. The junction and the germline gene differ at one end; a read error may be behind it.

Study-wide findings and caveats: Researchers found tumor-adjacent and tumor-blood pairs overlapped less than tumor region pairs. Relative to blood, tumors carried a significantly larger fraction of the repertoire in their top 250 clones (p = 0.039).

CDR1 MNHNS and CDR2 SASEGT come from the germline V gene. This CDR3 has 16 residues. This sequence was found in a man aged 35 to 55 with primary liver carcinoma and hepatitis B virus infection. This chain connects TRBV6-1 to TRBJ1-5; TRBD1 is a possible D gene (5 bases). Sequenced: tumor tissue from primary liver carcinoma. The CDR3 loop reads CVSSGRQGISNQPQHF. CDR3 bases: TGTGTCAGCAGTGGGCGGCAGGGAATTAGCAATCAGCCCCAGCATTTT.